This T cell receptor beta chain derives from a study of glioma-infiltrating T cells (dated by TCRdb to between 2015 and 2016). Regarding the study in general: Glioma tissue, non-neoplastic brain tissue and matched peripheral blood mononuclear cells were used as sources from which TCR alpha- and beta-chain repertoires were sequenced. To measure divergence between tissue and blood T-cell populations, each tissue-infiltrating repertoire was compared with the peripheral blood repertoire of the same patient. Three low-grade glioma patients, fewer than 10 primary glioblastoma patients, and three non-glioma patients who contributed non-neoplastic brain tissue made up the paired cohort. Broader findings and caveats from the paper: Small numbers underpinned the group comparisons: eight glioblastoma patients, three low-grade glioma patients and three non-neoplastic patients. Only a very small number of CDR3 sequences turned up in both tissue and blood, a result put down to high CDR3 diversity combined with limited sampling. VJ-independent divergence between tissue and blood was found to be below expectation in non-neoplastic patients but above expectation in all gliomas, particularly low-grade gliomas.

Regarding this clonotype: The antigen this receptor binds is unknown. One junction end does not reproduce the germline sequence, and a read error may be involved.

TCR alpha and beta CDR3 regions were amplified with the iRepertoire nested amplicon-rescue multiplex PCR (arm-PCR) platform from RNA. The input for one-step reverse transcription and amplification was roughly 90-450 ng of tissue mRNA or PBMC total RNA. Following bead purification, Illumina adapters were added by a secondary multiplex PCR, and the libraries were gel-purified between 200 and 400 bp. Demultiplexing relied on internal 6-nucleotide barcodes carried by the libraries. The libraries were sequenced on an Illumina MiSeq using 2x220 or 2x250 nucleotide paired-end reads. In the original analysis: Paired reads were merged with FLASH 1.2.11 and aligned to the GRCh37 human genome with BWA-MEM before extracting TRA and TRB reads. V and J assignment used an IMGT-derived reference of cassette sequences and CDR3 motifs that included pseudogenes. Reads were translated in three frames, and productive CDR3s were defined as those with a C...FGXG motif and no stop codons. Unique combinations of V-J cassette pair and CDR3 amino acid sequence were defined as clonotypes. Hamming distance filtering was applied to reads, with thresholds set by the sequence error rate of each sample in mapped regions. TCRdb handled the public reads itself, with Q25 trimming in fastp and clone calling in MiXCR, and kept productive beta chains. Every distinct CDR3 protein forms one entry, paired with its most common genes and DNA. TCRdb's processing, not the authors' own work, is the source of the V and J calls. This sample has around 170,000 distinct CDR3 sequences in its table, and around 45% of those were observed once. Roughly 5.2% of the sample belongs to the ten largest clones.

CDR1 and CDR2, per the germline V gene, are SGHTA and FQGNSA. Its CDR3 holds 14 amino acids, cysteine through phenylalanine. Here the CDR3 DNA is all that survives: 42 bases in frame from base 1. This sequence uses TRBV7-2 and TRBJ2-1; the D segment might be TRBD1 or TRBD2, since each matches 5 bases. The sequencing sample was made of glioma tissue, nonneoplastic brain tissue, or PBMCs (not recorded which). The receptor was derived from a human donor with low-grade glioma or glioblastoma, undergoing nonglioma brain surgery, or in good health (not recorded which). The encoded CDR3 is CASSLALGVDEKLF. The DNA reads TGTGCCAGCAGCTTAGCGCTGGGGGTAGATGAGAAGCTCTTC.